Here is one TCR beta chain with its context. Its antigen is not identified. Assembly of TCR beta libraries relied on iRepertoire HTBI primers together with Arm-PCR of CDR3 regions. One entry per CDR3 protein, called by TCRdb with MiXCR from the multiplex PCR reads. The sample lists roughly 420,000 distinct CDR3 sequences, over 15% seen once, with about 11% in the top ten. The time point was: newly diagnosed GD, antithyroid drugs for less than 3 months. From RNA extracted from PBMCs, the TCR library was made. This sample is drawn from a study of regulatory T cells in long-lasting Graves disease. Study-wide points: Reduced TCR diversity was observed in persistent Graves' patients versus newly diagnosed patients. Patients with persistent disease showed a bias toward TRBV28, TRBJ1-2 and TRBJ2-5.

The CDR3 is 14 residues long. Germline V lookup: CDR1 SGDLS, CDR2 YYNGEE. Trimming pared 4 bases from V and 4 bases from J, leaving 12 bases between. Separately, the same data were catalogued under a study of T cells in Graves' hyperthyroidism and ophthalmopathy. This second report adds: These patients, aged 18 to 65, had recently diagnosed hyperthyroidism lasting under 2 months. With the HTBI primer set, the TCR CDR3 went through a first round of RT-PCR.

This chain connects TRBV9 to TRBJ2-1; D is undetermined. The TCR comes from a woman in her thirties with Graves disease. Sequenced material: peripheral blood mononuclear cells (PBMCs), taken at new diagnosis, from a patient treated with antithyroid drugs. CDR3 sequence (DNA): TGTGCCAGCAGCTCCCGACTGGTATACAATGAGCAGTTCTTC. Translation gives CASSSRLVYNEQFF.